This paragraph covers one T cell receptor beta chain sequence. Trimming took 4 bases from V and 0 from J, leaving 20 bases between them. This CDR3 spans 17 amino acids. Germline values: CDR1 SGHKS, CDR2 YYEKEE (reference sequence). These data come from a study of blood T cell repertoires in COVID-19. Study as a whole: Both acute and convalescent COVID-19 samples were obtained from the United States, Italy and Spain.

Per the original data handling: Reference gene primer amplification yielded estimated nucleated cell counts. This table comes from immunoSEQ multiplex PCR, and its TCRdb copy is limited to in-frame clones, with some not included. V and J calls and clone size are given by that table; D and trimming were obtained from the DNA. The sample yields fewer than 300,000 clones, roughly nine tenths seen once. This rearrangement joins TRBV5-5 to TRBJ2-7, with D possibly TRBD2 on 6 matching bases. The sequence came from a man aged 35 to 55 who had recovered from COVID-19. Sequencing was carried out using peripheral blood. The CDR3 loop is CASSGASGEASSYEQYF. The CDR3, as DNA: TGTGCCAGCAGCGGGGCGAGTGGGGAGGCCAGCTCCTACGAGCAGTACTTC.